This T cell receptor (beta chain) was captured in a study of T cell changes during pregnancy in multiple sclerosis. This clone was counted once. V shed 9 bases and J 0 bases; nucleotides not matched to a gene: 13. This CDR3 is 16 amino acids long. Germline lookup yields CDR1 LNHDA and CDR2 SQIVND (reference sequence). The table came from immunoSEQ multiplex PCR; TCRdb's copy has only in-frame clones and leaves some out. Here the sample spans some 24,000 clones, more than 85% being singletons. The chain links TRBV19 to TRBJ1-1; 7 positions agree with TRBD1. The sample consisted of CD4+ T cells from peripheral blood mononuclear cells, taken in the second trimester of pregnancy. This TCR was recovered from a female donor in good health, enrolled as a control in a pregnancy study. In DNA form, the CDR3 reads TGTGCCAGCCTCGATCCGGGACAGACCTTGAACACTGAAGCTTTCTTT. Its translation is CASLDPGQTLNTEAFF.